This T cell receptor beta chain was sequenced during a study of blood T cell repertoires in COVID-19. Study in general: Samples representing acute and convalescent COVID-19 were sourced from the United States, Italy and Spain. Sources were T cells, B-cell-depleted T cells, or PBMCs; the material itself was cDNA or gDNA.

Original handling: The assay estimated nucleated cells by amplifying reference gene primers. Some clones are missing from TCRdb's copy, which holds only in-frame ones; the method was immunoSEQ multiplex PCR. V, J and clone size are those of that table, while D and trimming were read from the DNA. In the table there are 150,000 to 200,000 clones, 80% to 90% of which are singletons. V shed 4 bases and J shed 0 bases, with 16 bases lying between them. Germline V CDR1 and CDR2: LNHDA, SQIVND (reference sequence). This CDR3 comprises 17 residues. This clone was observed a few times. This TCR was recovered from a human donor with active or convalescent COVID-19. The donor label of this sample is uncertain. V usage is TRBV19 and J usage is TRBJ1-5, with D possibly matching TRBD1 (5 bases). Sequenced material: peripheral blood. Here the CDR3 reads CASSTRTLGGSNQPQHF. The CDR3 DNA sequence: TGTGCCAGTAGTACTCGGACGCTGGGGGGTAGCAATCAGCCCCAGCATTTT. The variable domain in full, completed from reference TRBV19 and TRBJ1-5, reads DGGITQSPKYLFRKEGQNVTLSCEQNLNHDAMYWYRQDPGQGLRLIYYSQIVNDFQKGDIAEGYSVSREKKESFPLTVTSAQKNPTAFYLCASSTRTLGGSNQPQHFGDGTRLSIL.